This TCR beta chain was identified in a study of Ad26.COV2.S vaccination and SARS-CoV-2 variants. Study overall: Once, or twice with 56 days between doses, Ad26.COV2.S was given intramuscularly.

The CDR3 totals 13 residues. CDR1 and CDR2 (germline): SGHNT, YYREEE (reference sequence). V was cut by 3 bases and J by 4 bases, with 11 bases left in between. The assay was immunoSEQ multiplex PCR, and TCRdb's table has in-frame clones only and misses some. The data hold about 680,000 clones, with 89% observed a single time. Documented treatment: some 20 received Ad26.COV2.S at low or high dose, single or two shots; roughly 5 received placebo; per-sample allocation not given. Samples were taken on day 63 after the first vaccine or placebo injection. The sequence came from a person between 18 and 65 years old who received the Ad26.COV2.S COVID-19 vaccine or a placebo. The chain carries TRBV5-4 and TRBJ2-7; D gene uncertain. The specimen comprised peripheral blood, sampled in a trial of Ad26.COV2.S vaccine versus placebo. The CDR3 DNA reads as TGTGCCAGCAGCTATTCTGGGCAATACGAGCAGTACTTC. Protein: CASSYSGQYEQYF.